The present T cell receptor (beta chain) was sequenced within a study of cytomegalovirus exposure and HLA in healthy donors. General observations from the study: Clonal expansion was found to be greater in HLA-associated TCR beta chains than in equally common others in a later analysis. Segments of the TCR beta V type were, in most cases, productive about 87% or about 30% of the time in an earlier analysis. TCR sequences were mostly rare, though some public TCRs occurred in many donors.

PCR involved 60 Vbeta and 13 Jbeta primers. Some clones are missing from TCRdb's copy, which holds only in-frame ones; the method was immunoSEQ multiplex PCR. The sample has more than 95,000 clones, under 85% seen once. Trimming took 5 bases from V and 0 from J, leaving 5 bases between them. CDR3 length: 13 amino acids. Germline CDR1 SGHTA, CDR2 FQGNSA. To note about this clone: What it binds is not known.

This rearrangement joins TRBV7-2 to TRBJ1-5; D is unresolved. This sequence was found in a woman aged 45-65 years in good health and CMV-seropositive. The material sequenced was PBMCs. The CDR3 is CASSPSSNQPQHF. In DNA form, the CDR3 reads TGTGCCAGCAGCCCGAGTAGCAATCAGCCCCAGCATTTT. Supplemented by reference TRBV7-2 and TRBJ1-5, the full variable domain reads GAGVSQSPSNKVTEKGKDVELRCDPISGHTALYWYRQSLGQGLEFLIYFQGNSAPDKSGLPSDRFSAERTGGSVSTLTIQRTQQEDSAVYLCASSPSSNQPQHFGDGTRLSIL.